The T cell receptor (beta chain) described here comes from a study of PD-L1 blockade in urothelial cancer. About the study: A median of approximately 150,000 T cells was found in the blood samples.

Germline CDR1 SGHAT, CDR2 FQNNGV. The CDR3 runs 16 residues. Losses at the gene ends were 4 bases for V and 0 bases for J; bases not matched to a gene: 8. Measured with immunoSEQ multiplex PCR; TCRdb has only the in-frame clones, and not every one. Of approximately 48,000 clones in the sample, 86% are singletons; the top ten hold 16%. The TCR comes from a man between 60 and 75 years old with urothelial cancer. The gene calls are TRBV11-2 and TRBJ2-5; 7 bases line up with TRBD1. This specimen consisted of PBMCs, obtained around atezolizumab (anti-PD-L1) treatment. The DNA for the CDR3 is TGTGCCAGCAGCTCCTGGGGGACAGTATACCAAGAGACCCAGTACTTC. Translation gives CASSSWGTVYQETQYF.